The rows below give T cell receptor beta chains drawn from one sample of a study of OX40 agonist ivuxolimab in advanced cancers. Using immunoSEQ multiplex PCR, the repertoire was profiled, and TCRdb retains in-frame clones only, with some absent. This table holds tens of thousands of clones, about 88% found once. The sample consisted of CD4+ or CD8+ T cells sorted from blood, taken in a trial of the OX40 agonist ivuxolimab. These receptors were taken from an adult with an advanced solid tumor such as melanoma, head and neck, liver or kidney cancer. CDR3s include the opening cysteine and the closing phenylalanine or tryptophan. A D gene is named only where the DNA matches it firmly. Size values are once, few and many counts, or a class for expanded clones, and some rows have none.

>TRBV14|-|-|TRBJ2-7
TGTGCCAGCAGCCCCCACGGGCCCTACGAGCAGTACTTC
CASSPHGPYEQYF
>TRBV6-1|few|-|TRBJ1-6
TGTGCCAGCAGTGACCGGGGACCACGTCCCAATTCACCCCTCCACTTT
CASSDRGPRPNSPLHF
>TRBV5-4|-|-|TRBJ2-7
TGTGCCAGCAGCTTGGCCCTGCGGGGGCGGGGGCGCGAGCAGTACTTC
CASSLALRGRGREQYF
>TRBV27|-|-|TRBJ1-1
TGTGCCAGCAGTTTAGGGGCACTGAACACTGAAGCTTTCTTT
CASSLGALNTEAFF
>TRBV11-2|-|-|TRBJ2-1
TGTGCCAGCAGTTTCTCCTACAATGAGCAGTTCTTC
CASSFSYNEQFF
>TRBV5-1|few|TRBD2|TRBJ2-3
TGCGCCAGCGGGGAGCGGGGGGGCACAGATACGCAGTATTTT
CASGERGGTDTQYF
>TRBV15|-|TRBD1|TRBJ2-7
TGTGCCACCAGCAGAGAGCGGACAGGGAGCTCCTACGAGCAGTACTTC
CATSRERTGSSYEQYF
>TRBV7-9|-|TRBD2|TRBJ2-5
TGTGCCAGCAGCGTGGGACTAGCGGGCCAAGAGACCCAGTACTTC
CASSVGLAGQETQYF
>TRBV7-4|-|TRBD2|TRBJ2-1
TGTGCCAGCAGCTTAGACTGTCTAGCGGGGACCTACAATGAGCAGTTCTTC
CASSLDCLAGTYNEQFF
>TRBV19|-|-|TRBJ1-1
TGTGCCAGTACCGCAGTATGGCCCCAGGCGGCCGCTGAAGCTTTCTTT
CASTAVWPQAAAEAFF
>TRBV6-1|-|-|TRBJ1-5
TGTGCCAGCAGTTTACAGGGACCCAATCAGCCCCAGCATTTT
CASSLQGPNQPQHF
>TRBV4-3|-|TRBD2|TRBJ2-1
TGCGCCAGCAGCCAAGGACTAGCGGGGGCGAGGGAGCAGTTCTTC
CASSQGLAGAREQFF
>TRBV5-1|-|-|TRBJ2-7
TGCGCCAGCAGCTTGCGGCCCGCCTACGAGCAGTACTTC
CASSLRPAYEQYF
>TRBV5-4|few|-|TRBJ2-1
TGTGCCAGCAGCCAGCTGCGGGGGCCCTCCTACAATGAGCAGTTCTTC
CASSQLRGPSYNEQFF
>TRBV6-4|-|-|TRBJ1-1
TGTGCCAGCAGATCAGGGACAACGAACACTGAAGCTTTCTTT
CASRSGTTNTEAFF
>TRBV6-6|-|-|TRBJ2-7
TGTGCCAGCAGTTACTCGGTACCCGGGGGCTCCTACGAGCAGTACTTC
CASSYSVPGGSYEQYF
>TRBV11-3|-|-|TRBJ1-2
TGTGCCAGCAGAGTAACCCCTTACGGACCACCGGTTGGCTACACCTTC
CASRVTPYGPPVGYTF
>TRBV5-1|-|-|TRBJ2-1
TGCGCCAGCAGCTATGGGCAGAACTACAACTACAATGAGCAGTTCTTC
CASSYGQNYNYNEQFF
>TRBV6-4|-|-|TRBJ2-7
TGTGCCTCCCCCCGGAGCTCCTACGAGCAGTACTTC
CASPRSSYEQYF
>TRBV19|once|TRBD1|TRBJ1-5
TGTGCCAGTAGTATAACAGGGGAAGGGAATCAGCCCCAGCATTTT
CASSITGEGNQPQHF
>TRBV6-6|-|-|TRBJ1-4
TGTGCCAGCCGAACGGGGACCGCGTCGGGGGATGAAAAACTGTTTTTT
CASRTGTASGDEKLFF
>TRBV29-1|-|-|TRBJ1-1
TGCAGCGCCATCAGGGTAGGGAACACTGAAGCTTTCTTT
CSAIRVGNTEAFF
>TRBV15|-|-|TRBJ2-7
TGTGCCACCAGCAGAGTTAGCAGGGTGAGCTCCTACGAGCAGTACTTC
CATSRVSRVSSYEQYF
>TRBV15|-|-|TRBJ1-2
TGTGCCACCAGCCTGAACAGGGCGGTCGGCTACACCTTC
CATSLNRAVGYTF
>TRBV21-1|-|-|TRBJ2-1
TGTGCCAGCACCACAGGGACACCTCCTTACAATGAGCAGTTCTTC
CASTTGTPPYNEQFF
>TRBV5-1|-|TRBD2|TRBJ2-1
TGCGCCAGCAGCTTGGGCGGGACTAGTATGCACAATGAGCAGTTCTTC
CASSLGGTSMHNEQFF
>TRBV2|-|-|TRBJ2-7
TGTGCCAGCAGCGGGGGAGGAGGAGGGGCAGGGGGCTACGAGCAGTACTTC
CASSGGGGGAGGYEQYF
>TRBV18|-|-|TRBJ2-5
TGTGCCAGCTCCACACAGGGAGAGACCCAGTACTTC
CASSTQGETQYF
>TRBV18|-|TRBD1|TRBJ2-1
TGTGCCAGCTCACCCGGACAGGCCCACCACAATGAGCAGTTCTTC
CASSPGQAHHNEQFF
>TRBV27|-|TRBD2|TRBJ2-1
TGTGCCAGCAGTTTAATAGCGGGGGCTTACAATGAGCAGTTCTTC
CASSLIAGAYNEQFF
>TRBV2|-|TRBD1|TRBJ2-3
TGTGCCAGCAGTGGAGAGACAGGGATCATTCCAGATACGCAGTATTTT
CASSGETGIIPDTQYF
>TRBV4-1|-|-|TRBJ2-3
TGCGCCAGCAGCCAAGTGAGGCTAGAGGCAGATACGCAGTATTTT
CASSQVRLEADTQYF
>TRBV15|-|-|TRBJ1-5
TGTGCCACCAGCAGAGGGCAGGGGTTGGGCAATCAGCCCCAGCATTTT
CATSRGQGLGNQPQHF
>TRBV7-2|-|-|TRBJ2-3
TGTGCCAGCAGCTTATCATCTGCCGGTAATACGCAGTATTTT
CASSLSSAGNTQYF
>TRBV10-3|-|-|TRBJ1-1
TGTGCCATCAGTGAGTCTTTTGTCTGGACTGAAGCTTTCTTT
CAISESFVWTEAFF
>TRBV10-3|-|TRBD2|TRBJ2-1
TGTGCCATCAGGATTAGCGGGGGCCGGAATGAGCAGTTCTTC
CAIRISGGRNEQFF
>TRBV6-5|-|-|TRBJ2-7
TGTGCCAGCAGTCGCCTCTACGAGCAGTACTTC
CASSRLYEQYF
>TRBV5-5|-|TRBD1|TRBJ2-5
TGTGCCAGCAGCTCCCTGACAGGGGGACTACAAGAGACCCAGTACTTC
CASSSLTGGLQETQYF
>TRBV29-1|-|TRBD1|TRBJ1-1
TGCAGCGTCCTCAGGGGGCTCACTGAAGCTTTCTTT
CSVLRGLTEAFF
>TRBV5-1|-|-|TRBJ2-1
TGCGCCAGCGTGGGTCCCGAGAGGGGAAATGAGCAGTTCTTC
CASVGPERGNEQFF
>TRBV4-2|-|-|TRBJ2-2
TGTGCCAGCAGCCAACCCTTATGGGGCACCGGGGAGCTGTTTTTT
CASSQPLWGTGELFF
>TRBV29-1|-|-|TRBJ1-4
TGCAGCGTTGCGGCAAACCCTAATGAAAAACTGTTTTTT
CSVAANPNEKLFF
>TRBV10-2|-|TRBD2|TRBJ2-6
TGCGCCAGCAGCGAGAGGCCGGGACTAGCACGTTCTGGGGCCAACGTCCTGACTTTC
CASSERPGLARSGANVLTF
>TRBV5-4|-|TRBD1|TRBJ2-3
TGTGCCAGCAGCCGAGGACAGGCCACAGATACGCAGTATTTT
CASSRGQATDTQYF
>TRBV18|-|-|TRBJ1-1
TGTGCCAGCTCACCAGGGAGGGGACCTGAAGCTTTCTTT
CASSPGRGPEAFF
>TRBV18|-|-|TRBJ2-7
TGTGCCAGCTCGCTAAACTGGGGAGATTCCTACGAGCAGTACTTC
CASSLNWGDSYEQYF
>TRBV18|-|TRBD1|TRBJ1-1
TGTGCCAGCTCACCCTTAGGGACAGGAAAGGGTGAAGCTTTCTTT
CASSPLGTGKGEAFF
>TRBV7-2|once|-|TRBJ1-2
TGTGCCAGCAGCTTAGGTGACAGCTACTATGGCTACACCTTC
CASSLGDSYYGYTF
>TRBV10-1|-|-|TRBJ2-2
TGCGCCAGCAGTGAGTCGGTGGGGGCGAACACCGGGGAGCTGTTTTTT
CASSESVGANTGELFF
>TRBV19|once|TRBD2|TRBJ2-7
TGTGCCAGTAGTATCCAGGGAGGGGCTCAGTCCTACGAGCAGTACTTC
CASSIQGGAQSYEQYF
>TRBV5-5|-|-|TRBJ2-1
TGTGCCAGCAGCTTGGCCGGTTCGCGGGGATCCTACAATGAGCAGTTCTTC
CASSLAGSRGSYNEQFF
>TRBV5-4|-|TRBD2|TRBJ2-3
TGTGCCAGCAGCTTGGGGACTAGGACCTCCCCAGATACGCAGTATTTT
CASSLGTRTSPDTQYF
>TRBV11-2|-|TRBD1|TRBJ2-3
TGTGCCAGCAGCTCACCCGGGACAGGGGGCACAGATACGCAGTATTTT
CASSSPGTGGTDTQYF
>TRBV11-2|-|-|TRBJ2-7
TGTGCCAGCAGCCTTGGCTATCGGGGTACCTACGAGCAGTACTTC
CASSLGYRGTYEQYF